Below are 13 T cell receptor beta chains sequenced from a single sample in a study of post-analysis software for immune sequencing data. Study observations and caveats: Patients carried five TRBV segments more frequently than controls did, and TRBV5-6, TRBV5-1 and TRBV20-1 were among them.

Tagging with unique molecular identifiers was a feature of the TCR beta cDNA libraries. TCRdb fed the PCR reads into MiXCR, producing one record per CDR3 protein. The sample has about 540,000 distinct CDR3 sequences, around 31% seen once. These receptors lack a known antigen. The source material was blood. These receptor sequences come from a girl aged 2-17 years with multiple sclerosis.

This clonotype was seen a few times. The chain employs TRBV10-3 and TRBJ2-4; 8 positions match TRBD2. The CDR3 is 15 residues long. V trimming: 2 bases; J trimming: 6 bases; junction bases outside the gene matches: 6. CDR1 is ENHRY, CDR2 SYGVKD, per germline. The CDR3 DNA reads TGTGCCATCAGTGAGGCCCGGGGGGGGCCAAACATTCAGTACTTC. Translation: CAISEARGGPNIQYF.

V usage is TRBV10-3 and J usage is TRBJ1-1, with TRBD1 matching over 7 bases. The CDR3 is made up of 14 amino acids. Germline V CDR1 and CDR2: ENHRY, SYGVKD. V trimming: 0 bases; J trimming: 12 bases; junction bases outside the gene matches: 10. CDR3 DNA sequence: TGTGCCATCAGTGAGTCGAGCAGGGGGAAGGAAACTTTCTTT. It specifies CAISESSRGKETFF.

This clonotype was picked up a small number of times. The J gene is TRBJ2-2, the V gene TRBV12-3 or TRBV12-4; 8 bases are shared with TRBD1. The CDR3 is made up of 15 amino acids. The J segment lost 5 bases and the V segment lost 6 bases, leaving 8 bases of the junction unmatched. CDR3 coding DNA: TGTGCCAGCAGCACACGACAGGGGTTGACCGGGGAGCTGTTTTTT. Translating gives CASSTRQGLTGELFF.

The chain links TRBV11-3 to TRBJ2-5; D might be TRBD2 (6 bases). The germline V gene has CDR1 SGHNT and CDR2 YENEEA. V was trimmed by 5 bases and J by 9 bases, leaving 10 bases between them. The CDR3 runs 11 residues. CDR3 nucleotides: TGTGCCAGCAGCCGAGGAGGGGCCCAGTACTTC. Encoded protein: CASSRGGAQYF. Supplemented by reference TRBV11-3 and TRBJ2-5, the full variable domain reads EAGVVQSPRYKIIEKKQPVAFWCNPISGHNTLYWYLQNLGQGPELLIRYENEEAVDDSQLPKDRFSAERLKGVDSTLKIQPAELGDSAVYLCASSRGGAQYFGPGTRLLVL.

On this clonotype: This may be a read error: a much more frequent sequence differs by one nucleotide. The genes are TRBV10-3 and TRBJ2-1; 9 positions match TRBD1. The CDR3 spans 14 residues. Germline V lookup: CDR1 ENHRY, CDR2 SYGVKD. J gave up 13 bases and V 8 bases, and 15 bases lay outside the gene matches. CDR3 region: CAIGGTGFEETQFF. In DNA form, the CDR3 reads TGTGCCATCGGGGGGACAGGGTTCGAAGAGACCCAGTTCTTC.

This chain links TRBV5-6 with TRBJ1-6; 7 bases are a match to TRBD1. The germline V gene has CDR1 SGHDT and CDR2 YYEEEE. V trimming: 2 bases; J trimming: 0 bases; junction bases outside the gene matches: 8. The CDR3 covers 18 residues. The CDR3 nucleotides read TGTGCCAGCAGCTTATACAGGGGTCCAAGCTCCTATAATTCACCCCTCCACTTT. Translated: CASSLYRGPSSYNSPLHF.

The V call is TRBV10-3, the J call TRBJ2-5; 13 positions agree with TRBD2. V was clipped by 0 bases and J by 2 bases; unmatched bases: 6. The V gene's germline CDR1 is ENHRY and CDR2 SYGVKD. The CDR3 contains 18 residues. The CDR3 DNA reads as TGTGCCATCAGTGAGTCGACTAGCGGGGGGACTATTCAAGAGACCCAGTACTTC. Translated, it gives CAISESTSGGTIQETQYF.

V usage is TRBV5-5 and J usage is TRBJ1-1; D remains unclear. Germline V CDR1 and CDR2: SGHKS, YYEKEE (reference sequence). The CDR3 extends over 13 amino acids. The V gene lost 2 bases and the J gene lost 3 bases, with 8 bases spanning the gap. CDR3 region: CASSFIGDTEAFF. For the CDR3, the DNA is TGTGCCAGCAGCTTCATAGGAGACACTGAAGCTTTCTTT.

This clonotype has just a few counts. The chain combines TRBV29-1 with TRBJ1-1, with D perhaps matching TRBD1 (5 bases). Trimming removed 3 bases at V and 2 bases at J, with 19 bases between. The CDR3 consists of 16 residues. Germline CDR1 and CDR2: SQVTM and ANQGSEA. The CDR3 DNA follows: TGCAGCGTTGACGCCGGGGCCCGGCGGGGAAACACTGAAGCTTTCTTT. It encodes CSVDAGARRGNTEAFF.

This clonotype was detected only a few times. V usage is TRBV3-1 and J usage is TRBJ2-1; TRBD2 aligns across 7 bases. J lost 9 bases, V lost 1 base, and 18 bases had no gene match. The CDR3 has 18 residues. Germline CDR1 is LGHDT and CDR2 is YNNKEL (reference sequence). This chain's CDR3 is CASSQGEVSGWGRSEQFF. The DNA of the CDR3 is TGTGCCAGCAGCCAAGGGGAGGTTAGCGGGTGGGGTAGGAGTGAGCAGTTCTTC.

In this sample, this clonotype turned up a few times. CDR3 sequence: CSAPQGRNYGYTF. For the CDR3, the DNA is TGCAGTGCTCCCCAGGGACGAAACTATGGCTACACCTTC. The genes are TRBV20-1 and TRBJ1-2, with D possibly matching TRBD1 (5 bases). V gave up 5 bases and J gave up 2 bases, with 12 bases separating them. Germline V gives CDR1 DFQATT, CDR2 SNEGSKA (reference sequence). The CDR3 is 13 residues long.

This clonotype appeared many times. This sequence joins TRBV11-1 and TRBJ2-5; 9 bases fit TRBD1. CDR1 is SGHAT and CDR2 is FQDESV in the germline V gene (reference sequence). V shed 6 bases and J 2 bases; nucleotides not matched to a gene: 1. This CDR3 region has 13 residues. The CDR3 DNA follows: TGTGCCAGCAGGGACAGGGGACAAGAGACCCAGTACTTC. It translates to CASRDRGQETQYF.

This clonotype was seen only a few times. The chain is built from TRBV5-1 and TRBJ2-6; tentatively, D is TRBD1 (6 bases). This CDR3 region has 18 residues. V lost 1 base, J lost 0 bases, and 14 bases lay in between. Germline lookup yields CDR1 SGHRS and CDR2 YFSETQ. The CDR3 sequence is CASSLTGNPYSGANVLTF. The CDR3 DNA sequence: TGCGCCAGCAGCTTGACAGGGAACCCTTACTCTGGGGCCAACGTCCTGACTTTC.